This T cell receptor beta chain is drawn from a study of CXCR3-negative and CXCR3-positive naive CD8 T cells. General observations from the study: PBMCs showed partially decreased CXCR3 expression after cryopreservation, and most assays used fresh PBMCs.

With UMI labels, 5' RACE was used to prepare the TRB cDNA libraries. TCRdb reprocessed the 5' RACE reads, with one entry per CDR3 protein and no DNA. Its listing shows about 24,000 distinct CDR3 sequences. Points on this clonotype: The antigen is unknown.

The clonotype comes from a human donor in good health. Some clones in this sample may be carry-over from other donors' samples. Specimen: naive CXCR3- CD8+ T cells from blood. Documented subset: CD45RO-CCR7+CD27+CD95- naive CD8+ T cells lacking CXCR3 (TNR3-).

CDR3 protein: CASSLGQGMNTEAFF. This chain joins TRBV5-5 and TRBJ1-1; lacking DNA, the TRBD1 call made by TCRdb goes unchecked. This CDR3 has 15 residues. The germline gives CDR1 SGHKS, CDR2 YYEKEE (reference sequence).